Listed below are T cell receptor beta chains from one sample, sequenced in a study of CD8+CD57+ T cells in acquired aplastic anemia. MiXCR, run by TCRdb on the reads, gives a single entry per CDR3 protein. The sample lists 80,000 or so distinct CDR3 sequences; under 80% were seen once. Sample: sorted CD4+, CD8+, or CD8+CD57+ T cells (not recorded which) from PBMCs. These receptors all stem from a human donor with aplastic anemia. Each CDR3 is given with its conserved first and last residue. D genes are given only for firm matches. The listing skips clone size in some rows; elsewhere it reads once, few, many or a size class.

>-|TRBV10-3|TRBD1|TRBJ1-6
TGTGCCATCGCTGGGACAGGTGGGAATTCGCCCCTCCACTTT
CAIAGTGGNSPLHF
>-|TRBV25-1|-|TRBJ1-5
TGTGCCAGCAGTGGTAGGGTAAGCAATCAGCCCCAGCATTTT
CASSGRVSNQPQHF
>-|TRBV25-1|TRBD2|TRBJ2-3
TGTGCCAGCCGCGCCGGGACTAGCCCAGATACGCAGTATTTT
CASRAGTSPDTQYF
>once|TRBV9|-|TRBJ2-7
TGTGCCAGCAGCGGGGATGGGGGCGCAATCTACGAGCAGTACTTC
CASSGDGGAIYEQYF
>-|TRBV27|-|TRBJ1-1
TGTGCCAGCAGCCCAGGCAGAATGCTCACTGAAGCTTTCTTT
CASSPGRMLTEAFF
>-|TRBV10-3|-|TRBJ2-7
TGTGCCATCAGTGAGTCGGGAAAATACGAGCAGTACTTC
CAISESGKYEQYF
>-|TRBV29-1|-|TRBJ2-6
TGCAGCGTGGGGACGAGCCTATACTCTGGGGCCAACGTCCTGACTTTC
CSVGTSLYSGANVLTF
>once|TRBV15|-|TRBJ1-1
TGTGCCACCAGCACCAAGTTGAACACTGAAGCTTTCTTT
CATSTKLNTEAFF
>few|TRBV5-1|-|TRBJ2-7
TGCGCCAGCAGCTTGGGCGGGACAGCAATAGCCTACGAGCAGTACTTC
CASSLGGTAIAYEQYF
>few|TRBV15|-|TRBJ2-1
TGTGCCACCAGTCGGGGGTCCTACAATGAGCAGTTCTTC
CATSRGSYNEQFF
>-|TRBV19|-|TRBJ2-7
TGTGCCAGTAGTATAGATCTGAGACTGGGCTACGAGCAGTACTTC
CASSIDLRLGYEQYF
>-|TRBV2|-|TRBJ2-5
TGTGCCAGCAGACCAGGACTAAACCAAGAGACCCAGTACTTC
CASRPGLNQETQYF
>-|TRBV24-1|-|TRBJ2-3
TGTGCCACCAGTGATTCCGGGGTAGATACGCAGTATTTT
CATSDSGVDTQYF
>-|TRBV7-2|TRBD1|TRBJ1-5
TGTGCCAGCAGCGGACAGGGGGGGCTGAATCAGCCCCAGCATTTT
CASSGQGGLNQPQHF
>-|TRBV19|-|TRBJ1-1
TGTGCCAGTAGTGGGGAAGCGAACACTGAAGCTTTCTTT
CASSGEANTEAFF
>-|TRBV7-2|-|TRBJ2-1
TGTGCCAGCAGCTCGGATACCTACAATGAGCAGTTCTTC
CASSSDTYNEQFF
>once|TRBV20-1|TRBD2|TRBJ2-1
TGCAGTGCTAGAGTAACTAGCGGGCACTACAATGAGCAGTTCTTC
CSARVTSGHYNEQFF
>-|TRBV20-1|TRBD1|TRBJ1-2
TGCAGTACCGACAGGGGGCTGGGCTACACCTTC
CSTDRGLGYTF
>once|TRBV24-1|-|TRBJ2-1
TGTGCCACCAGTGATTTGGACGGCCATAGGGAGCAGTTCTTC
CATSDLDGHREQFF
>few|TRBV7-8|-|TRBJ2-5
TGTGCCAGCAGCTTAGAGACCCAGTACTTC
CASSLETQYF
>-|TRBV12-3/TRBV12-4|-|TRBJ1-2
TGTGCCAGCCGAAAAGGAGGGTATGGCTACACCTTC
CASRKGGYGYTF
>-|TRBV5-6|-|TRBJ2-7
TGTGCCAGCAGCCCCGGCGGGATTGGACTCAACTCCTACGAGCAGTACTTC
CASSPGGIGLNSYEQYF
>-|TRBV19|TRBD1|TRBJ1-2
TGTGCCAGTGGTGCGGGACAGGGGATCAGTGGATATGGCTACACCTTC
CASGAGQGISGYGYTF
>-|TRBV15|-|TRBJ2-7
TGTGCCACCAGCAGCTTGGTAGGGGACCATCTCTACGAGCAGTACTTC
CATSSLVGDHLYEQYF
>-|TRBV4-1|TRBD1|TRBJ2-5
TGCGCCAGCAGCCAATGGACAGGCCAAGAGACCCAGTACTTC
CASSQWTGQETQYF
>-|TRBV2|-|TRBJ2-7
TGTGCCAGCGGGACCATCTACGAGCAGTACTTC
CASGTIYEQYF
>-|TRBV7-2|-|TRBJ1-5
TGTGCCAGCAGCTTACGGGGAACCAATCAGCCCCAGCATTTT
CASSLRGTNQPQHF
>-|TRBV2|TRBD2|TRBJ2-3
TGTGCCAGCAGTAAGCGGGGTATCACAGATACGCAGTATTTT
CASSKRGITDTQYF
>few|TRBV14|TRBD2|TRBJ2-2
TGTGCCAGCAGCCCCACTAGCGGGGGGGCCCACACCGGGGAGCTGTTTTTT
CASSPTSGGAHTGELFF
>-|TRBV6-5|TRBD2|TRBJ2-7
TGTGCCAGCAGTTACTCCGGGACTAGCGTTAGCGAGCAGTACTTC
CASSYSGTSVSEQYF
>-|TRBV24-1|-|TRBJ2-1
TGTGCCACCAGTGACCCGGGACGAACTACGAAAGGGTTAGATGAGCAGTTCTTC
CATSDPGRTTKGLDEQFF
>-|TRBV15|TRBD1|TRBJ1-5
TGTGCCACCAGCGAGGGGGCGGTAAGTCAGCCCCAGCATTTT
CATSEGAVSQPQHF
>-|TRBV7-6|-|TRBJ1-6
TGTGCCAGCAGCCCCGCCTCGGGGCTGGGTTCACCCCTCCACTTT
CASSPASGLGSPLHF
>-|TRBV9|-|TRBJ1-1
TGTGCCAGCAGCGGGAGCAGGCAGGCTTTCTTT
CASSGSRQAFF
>-|TRBV9|-|TRBJ1-1
TGTGCCAGCAGCGTAGCGACAGGCTTGAACACTGAAGCTTTCTTT
CASSVATGLNTEAFF